This T cell receptor (beta chain) appears in the sequencing data of a study of shared clonotypes between healthy human individuals. Study in general: The people who gave samples were two women and three men aged 18 to 49.

Naive-designated CD8 cells lacked CD45RO, were positively enriched for CCR7, and omitted terminally differentiated effector memory CD45RA+ cells. Turning to this clone: The antigen is not known. Other nucleotide sequences in the sample specify the same CDR3.

Clones were sequenced by immunoSEQ multiplex PCR, and TCRdb holds only the in-frame ones, with some missing. The table includes around 1,900,000 clones, 90% to 95% detected once. This CDR3 is built from 15 residues. Germline CDR1 and CDR2: MNHEY and SMNVEV (reference sequence). With V trimmed by 0 bases and J by 3 bases, 5 bases remained unmatched. General study findings and limits: As a rule, naive subsets had a larger estimated richness than memory subsets. Some clonotypes were shared by all four sorted-subset donors, while others were not shared. The non-shared ones had lower generation probabilities than the shared ones.

This receptor was identified in a young man in good health. Some clones in this sample may be carry-over from other donors' samples. The V call is TRBV27, the J call TRBJ2-7; the match to TRBD1 covers 7 bases. The material sequenced was naive CD8+ T cells from PBMCs. The CDR3 loop reads CASSLSGGGRYEQYF. The CDR3, as DNA: TGTGCCAGCAGTTTATCAGGGGGCGGACGCTACGAGCAGTACTTC.